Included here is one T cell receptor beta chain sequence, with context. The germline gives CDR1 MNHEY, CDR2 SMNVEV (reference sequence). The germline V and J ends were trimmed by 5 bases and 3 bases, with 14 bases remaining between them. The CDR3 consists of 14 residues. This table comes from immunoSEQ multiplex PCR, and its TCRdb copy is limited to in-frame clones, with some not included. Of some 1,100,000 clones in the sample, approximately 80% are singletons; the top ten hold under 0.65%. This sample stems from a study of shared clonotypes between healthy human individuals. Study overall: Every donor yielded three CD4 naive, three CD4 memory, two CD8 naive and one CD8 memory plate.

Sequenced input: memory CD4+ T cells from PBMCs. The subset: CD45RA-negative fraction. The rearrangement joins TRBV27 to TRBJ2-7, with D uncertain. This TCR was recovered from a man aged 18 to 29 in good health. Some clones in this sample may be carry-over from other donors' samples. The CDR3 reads CASSLGRKGYEQYF. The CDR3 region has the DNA TGTGCCAGCAGTCTTGGACGAAAAGGCTACGAGCAGTACTTC.